The entry below gives a single T cell receptor beta chain sequence along with its context. The antigen is not known. At the time of sampling, donors were nominally healthy, though unrecorded immune exposures were likely. This entry is derived from a study of cytomegalovirus exposure and HLA in healthy donors. General study points: An observed cluster of highly shared sequence variants was recorded as a likely sequencing artifact.

Vbeta (60) and Jbeta (13) primers were used in the PCR. Assay: immunoSEQ multiplex PCR; the TCRdb copy retains only in-frame clones and omits some. The sample contains approximately 84,000 clones, 78% of which appear only once. This CDR3 comprises 12 residues. V was clipped by 4 bases and J by 7 bases, with 11 bases between them. Germline V CDR1 and CDR2: SNHLY, FYNNEI. Specimen: PBMCs. This sequence joins TRBV2 and TRBJ2-7; possibly TRBD2 for D (6 bases). The origin of this receptor is a male donor in good health and CMV-seropositive. DNA of the CDR3: TGTGCCAGCAGTGGGTCCGGGGGAGAGCAGTACTTC. It codes for CASSGSGGEQYF.